The rows below give T cell receptor beta chains drawn from one sample of a study of blood T cells in healthy people across ages. A single record per CDR3 protein comes from TCRdb applying MiXCR to the 5' RACE reads. The sample carries about 970,000 distinct CDR3 sequences, around 54% recorded once. Sequenced sample: blood. The receptor source for this set is a woman in her sixties or seventies in good health. CDR3s include the opening cysteine and the closing phenylalanine or tryptophan. A D gene is named only where the DNA matches it firmly. Part of the rows lack a size; the others show once, few, many or a class for expanded clones.

clone size	V gene	CDR3 length	J gene	D gene	CDR3 protein	CDR3 DNA
few	TRBV14	15	TRBJ2-1	TRBD2	CASTLSGRAHNEQFF	TGTGCCAGCACCCTTAGCGGGAGGGCCCACAATGAGCAGTTCTTC
NA	TRBV27	14	TRBJ2-7	NA	CASSVSGQSYEQYF	TGTGCCAGCAGTGTATCTGGACAGTCCTACGAGCAGTACTTC
many	TRBV25-1	12	TRBJ2-1	NA	CASSEPYNEQFF	TGTGCCAGCAGTGAACCGTACAATGAGCAGTTCTTC
NA	TRBV28	15	TRBJ2-7	NA	CASRPWGGNTYEQYF	TGTGCCAGCAGGCCTTGGGGCGGGAACACCTACGAGCAGTACTTC
NA	TRBV12-3/TRBV12-4	15	TRBJ1-2	TRBD1	CASSLTTGVEDGYTF	TGTGCCAGCAGTTTAACTACAGGGGTTGAGGATGGCTACACCTTC
NA	TRBV2	14	TRBJ2-7	NA	CASILDLPSYEQYF	TGTGCCAGCATCCTAGACTTGCCCTCCTACGAGCAGTACTTC
NA	TRBV4-1	17	TRBJ2-7	TRBD2	CASSQDPPREGYNEQYF	TGCGCCAGCAGCCAAGACCCACCGCGGGAGGGCTACAATGAGCAGTACTTC
few	TRBV4-2	14	TRBJ1-1	NA	CASSQTSRGTEAFF	TGTGCCAGCAGCCAGACTAGCCGTGGCACTGAAGCTTTCTTT
NA	TRBV14	14	TRBJ1-2	NA	CASSQYQRNDGYTF	TGTGCCAGCAGCCAATATCAAAGAAACGATGGCTACACCTTC
NA	TRBV28	14	TRBJ2-5	TRBD1	CASSFRDRVPMLYF	TGTGCCAGCAGTTTCCGGGACAGGGTCCCAATGCTGTACTTC
NA	TRBV11-2	14	TRBJ2-1	TRBD1	CASSWTGKGREQFF	TGTGCCAGCAGTTGGACAGGGAAGGGGCGGGAGCAGTTCTTC
NA	TRBV11-2	15	TRBJ2-5	NA	CASSLKGHDLETQYF	TGTGCCAGCAGCTTAAAAGGTCATGATTTGGAGACCCAGTACTTC
few	TRBV5-1	17	TRBJ2-1	TRBD2	CASSSGLAGDSYNEQFF	TGCGCCAGCAGCTCGGGACTAGCGGGAGACTCCTACAATGAGCAGTTCTTC
few	TRBV4-1	16	TRBJ2-7	TRBD2	CASSHRTSGSSNEQYF	TGCGCCAGCAGCCATCGGACTAGCGGTTCTTCTAACGAGCAGTACTTC
NA	TRBV6-2/TRBV6-3	14	TRBJ2-1	NA	CASSDQVGYNEQFF	TGTGCCAGCAGTGACCAGGTCGGTTACAATGAGCAGTTCTTC
NA	TRBV5-1	15	TRBJ2-3	TRBD2	CASSPSGEVTDTQYF	TGCGCCAGCAGCCCTAGCGGGGAGGTCACAGATACGCAGTATTTT
NA	TRBV11-2	16	TRBJ2-1	TRBD1	CASSLLDRGSYDEQFF	TGTGCCAGCAGCTTACTAGACAGGGGCTCCTACGATGAGCAGTTCTTC
NA	TRBV7-2	14	TRBJ2-7	TRBD1	CASSARWTGYEQYF	TGTGCCAGCAGCGCCCGATGGACAGGCTACGAGCAGTACTTC
NA	TRBV7-9	20	TRBJ2-7	TRBD1	CASSYKRGQGVGSRDYEQYF	TGTGCCAGCAGTTACAAGAGGGGACAGGGAGTTGGATCTAGGGACTACGAGCAGTACTTC
few	TRBV6-9	14	TRBJ2-3	TRBD2	CASVKLAGRDTQYF	TGTGCCAGCGTAAAACTAGCGGGTAGGGATACGCAGTATTTT
NA	TRBV18	13	TRBJ1-6	TRBD1	CASGDRERSPLHF	TGTGCCAGCGGAGACAGGGAGAGGTCACCCCTCCACTTT
many	TRBV4-3	15	TRBJ2-7	NA	CASSQEAGSSYEQYF	TGCGCCAGCAGCCAAGAGGCGGGGAGCTCCTACGAGCAGTACTTC
few	TRBV28	14	TRBJ2-2	NA	CASSQRRAPGELFF	TGTGCCAGCAGTCAACGCAGGGCTCCCGGGGAGCTGTTTTTT
NA	TRBV4-3	13	TRBJ2-5	NA	CASSQDLWETQYF	TGCGCCAGCAGCCAAGATCTGTGGGAGACCCAGTACTTC
NA	TRBV12-3/TRBV12-4	14	TRBJ2-7	TRBD1	CASSWTGAGYEQYF	TGTGCCAGCAGTTGGACAGGGGCTGGGTACGAGCAGTACTTC
NA	TRBV5-1	13	TRBJ2-7	TRBD1	CASRDRADNEQYF	TGCGCCAGCAGGGACAGGGCCGACAACGAGCAGTACTTC
once	TRBV7-2	12	TRBJ2-7	NA	CASGNRPYGQYF	TGTGCCAGCGGAAATAGACCCTACGGGCAGTACTTC
NA	TRBV27	13	TRBJ2-1	NA	CASSWGSLNEQFF	TGTGCCAGCAGTTGGGGTTCTCTCAATGAGCAGTTCTTC
NA	TRBV5-1	12	TRBJ2-3	TRBD2	CASSVAGSVQYF	TGCGCCAGCAGCGTAGCGGGAAGCGTGCAGTATTTT